The 5 T cell receptor beta chains in this list originate from one sample, sequenced in a study of T cells in Graves' hyperthyroidism and ophthalmopathy. Amplified TCR beta CDR3 regions derived from RNA transcripts. First-round RT-PCR targeting the TCR CDR3 was performed with the HTBI primer set. TCRdb ran MiXCR on the multiplex PCR reads and lists one entry per CDR3 protein. The sample has around 570,000 distinct CDR3 sequences, 15% to 20% seen once; the top ten hold 47%. The material sequenced was blood. The receptors stem from a middle-aged man with Graves' ophthalmopathy.

The rearrangement uses TRBV6-1 and TRBJ1-5, with a tentative D call TRBD1 (5 bases). The germline V and J ends were trimmed by 5 bases and 5 bases, with 16 bases remaining between them. The CDR3 loop spans 15 amino acids. CDR1 is MNHNS, CDR2 SASEGT, per germline. The CDR3 loop is CASSPGRGWDQPQHF. Here the CDR3 DNA reads TGTGCCAGCAGTCCCGGACGGGGGTGGGATCAGCCCCAGCATTTT.

This clonotype was detected only a few times. The chain couples TRBV10-3 to TRBJ1-5, with 9 bases identical to TRBD1. CDR3 length: 16 residues. J gave up 6 bases and V 5 bases, and 11 bases lay outside the gene matches. Germline V gene data show CDR1 as ENHRY and CDR2 as SYGVKD. CDR3 loop: CAISSPGQGQGQPQHF. The CDR3, as DNA: TGTGCCATCAGTTCCCCGGGACAGGGTCAGGGTCAGCCCCAGCATTTT.

As concerns this clonotype: The junction differs from germline at one of its ends, possibly a read error. The rearrangement links TRBV2 to TRBJ1-2; tentatively, D is TRBD1 (6 bases). CDR1 SNHLY and CDR2 FYNNEI come from the germline V gene. The CDR3 totals 13 residues. The CDR3 sequence: CTSSGEGDYGYTF. Written as DNA, the CDR3 is TGTACCAGCAGCGGGGAGGGGGACTATGGCTACACCTTC.

In this sample, this clonotype turned up a few times. The chain recombines TRBV28 with TRBJ1-2; 7 bases align to TRBD1. Germline values: CDR1 MDHEN, CDR2 SYDVKM. CDR3 length: 14 residues. V trimming: 1 base; J trimming: 5 bases; junction bases outside the gene matches: 4. The CDR3 bases are TGTGCCAGCAGTTTATTGGCAGGGGGGTATGGCTACACCTTC. This translates into CASSLLAGGYGYTF.

This clonotype appeared many times. The V and J genes are TRBV30 and TRBJ2-5; D remains ambiguous. The CDR3 totals 9 residues. Trimming took 8 bases from V and 2 from J, leaving 3 bases between them. Germline V lookup: CDR1 GTSNPN, CDR2 SVGIG (reference sequence). The CDR3 is CAIQETQYF. The CDR3 DNA reads TGTGCCATACAAGAGACCCAGTACTTC.